This T cell receptor beta chain was identified during a study of blood T cell repertoires in COVID-19. At the level of the study: Acute-phase and convalescent COVID-19 samples originated in the United States, Italy and Spain. T cells, B-cell-depleted T cells, or PBMCs supplied cDNA or gDNA.

The CDR3 is made up of 13 amino acids. CDR1 SGHAT and CDR2 FQNNGV come from the germline V gene. With 6 bases clipped from V and 10 bases from J, the junction kept 9 bases outside the gene matches. As processed by the authors: Reference gene primer amplification gave nucleated cell count estimates. Libraries were prepared by immunoSEQ multiplex PCR; TCRdb keeps only in-frame clonotypes and omits some of them. V and J calls and clone size are copied from that table; D and trimming were computed from the DNA. Among 130,000 or so clones listed, about nine tenths were seen once. Sequencing was carried out using peripheral blood. The TCR sequence derives from a man between 40 and 49 years old with acute or convalescent COVID-19. The chain employs TRBV11-2 and TRBJ1-1, with TRBD1 matching over 9 bases. CDR3 loop: CASSQTGGGRAFF. The CDR3 region has the DNA TGTGCCAGCAGTCAAACAGGGGGCGGGAGAGCTTTCTTT. The variable domain in full, with the rest retrieved from reference TRBV11-2 and TRBJ1-1, is EAGVAQSPRYKIIEKRQSVAFWCNPISGHATLYWYQQILGQGPKLLIQFQNNGVVDDSQLPKDRFSAERLKGVDSTLKIQPAKLEDSAVYLCASSQTGGGRAFFGQGTRLTVV.